The 21 T cell receptor beta chains below all came from one sample that was sequenced in a study of T cells in Graves' hyperthyroidism and ophthalmopathy. TCR beta CDR3 sequences were amplified from RNA transcripts. The HTBI primer set drove a first-round RT-PCR of the TCR CDR3. Each CDR3 protein is one row after TCRdb ran MiXCR on the multiplex PCR reads. Counted here are 360,000 or so distinct CDR3 sequences, around 15% occurring once; the ten biggest clones make up roughly a fifth. Sequenced: blood. The source of these receptors is a woman aged 55-69 years with Graves' ophthalmopathy.

There are many counts of this clonotype. V gene TRBV24-1 combines with J gene TRBJ2-3; 9 bases fit TRBD1. CDR3 length: 19 residues. Germline V gene lookup returns CDR1 KGHDR and CDR2 SFDVKD. The J segment lost 0 bases and the V segment lost 4 bases, leaving 13 bases of the junction unmatched. The CDR3 loop reads CATSDSGTGTTWSTDTQYF. CDR3 DNA sequence: TGTGCCACCAGTGACTCCGGGACAGGGACGACCTGGAGCACAGATACGCAGTATTTT.

This clonotype turned up a few times. The chain uses TRBV28 and TRBJ2-1; 7 nucleotides line up with TRBD2. Trimming cost V 6 bases and J 9 bases; bases outside gene matches: 11. This CDR3 comprises 14 residues. Germline CDR1 MDHEN, CDR2 SYDVKM. This CDR3 reads CASRGGSLKGEQFF. The CDR3 DNA follows: TGTGCCAGCAGGGGCGGGAGTTTAAAGGGTGAGCAGTTCTTC.

Many counts were recorded for this clonotype. The V gene is TRBV13, the J gene TRBJ1-1; unclear D gene. The germline V gene encodes CDR1 PRHDT and CDR2 FYEKMQ (reference sequence). The CDR3 sequence is 13 residues long. The V and J ends lost 8 bases and 1 base respectively, with 11 bases between them. The CDR3 sequence: CASEGRKNTEAFF. DNA of the CDR3: TGTGCCAGCGAGGGCAGGAAGAACACTGAAGCTTTCTTT.

Worth noting for this clonotype: A much larger clone differs by one base, so this may be a read error. CDR3: CRGSGRIYEQYF. CDR3 nucleotide sequence: TGCAGGGGTAGCGGGAGGATATACGAGCAGTACTTC. The chain recombines TRBV20-1 with TRBJ2-7, with TRBD2 identical over 10 bases. This CDR3 region has 12 residues. Per the germline V gene, CDR1 is DFQATT and CDR2 is SNEGSKA (reference sequence).

This clonotype was observed at least ten times. The chain employs TRBV28 and TRBJ1-2, with D maybe TRBD1 (6 bases). There are 14 residues in the CDR3. The germline gives CDR1 MDHEN, CDR2 SYDVKM. V lost 3 bases, J lost 4 bases, and 12 bases lay in between. CDR3 sequence reads: CASSFFQGTYGYTF. The CDR3 DNA follows: TGTGCCAGCAGTTTCTTCCAGGGGACCTATGGCTACACCTTC.

This clonotype came up many times. CDR3 amino acids: CASSLRSGIVGEQFF. The CDR3 DNA is TGTGCCAGCAGCCTTCGTAGCGGGATTGTAGGTGAGCAGTTCTTC. J is TRBJ2-1 and V is TRBV3-1, with TRBD2 matching 8 bases. V was clipped by 4 bases and J by 9 bases; unmatched bases: 11. The CDR3 is 15 amino acids. Germline V CDR1 and CDR2: LGHDT, YNNKEL (reference sequence).

This clonotype has at least ten counts. The chain carries TRBV3-1 and TRBJ2-2, with D unresolved. Germline CDR1 and CDR2: LGHDT and YNNKEL (reference sequence). This CDR3 contains 14 residues. V was cut by 3 bases and J by 5 bases, with 10 bases left in between. CDR3 region: CASSQDRWTGELFF. The CDR3 nucleotides are TGTGCCAGCAGCCAGGATAGATGGACCGGGGAGCTGTTTTTT. Variable domain in full (rest from reference TRBV3-1 and TRBJ2-2): DTAVSQTPKYLVTQMGNDKSIKCEQNLGHDTMYWYKQDSKKFLKIMFSYNNKELIINETVPNRFSPKSPDKAHLNLHINSLELGDSAVYFCASSQDRWTGELFFGEGSRLTVL.

The rearrangement joins TRBV29-1 to TRBJ2-1; possibly TRBD1 or TRBD2 for D (5 bases each). The germline gives CDR1 SQVTM, CDR2 ANQGSEA. This CDR3 contains 11 residues. V was clipped by 3 bases and J by 10 bases, with 10 bases between them. Here the CDR3 reads CSVDLGREQFF. The CDR3 DNA is TGCAGCGTTGACCTGGGACGAGAGCAGTTCTTC.

This clonotype has a count of ten or more. The chain combines TRBV5-1 with TRBJ1-1, with a weak D call TRBD1 (6 bases). Trimming took 4 bases from V and 0 from J, leaving 16 bases between them. Germline assignment: CDR1 SGHRS and CDR2 YFSETQ. The CDR3 loop spans 16 amino acids. Here the CDR3 DNA reads TGCGCCAGCAGCCCCCAGGCGGGACACATGAACACTGAAGCTTTCTTT. This codes for CASSPQAGHMNTEAFF.

V gene TRBV7-2 combines with J gene TRBJ2-1; D is unclear. TRBJ2-7 matches the DNA end more closely, so the J call is doubtful. Germline-derived CDR1 and CDR2 are SGHTA and FQGNSA. The CDR3 has 13 residues. The CDR3 is CASSFGLYNEQYF. CDR3 DNA sequence: TGTGCCAGCAGCTTTGGGCTATACAATGAGCAGTACTTC.

This clonotype was seen many times. The chain employs TRBV28 and TRBJ2-3; D gene unclear. Trimming took 3 bases from V and 2 from J, leaving 9 bases between them. CDR3 size: 14 residues. Germline V gene data show CDR1 as MDHEN and CDR2 as SYDVKM. This CDR3 is CASSLTSTTDTQYF. The CDR3 nucleotides are TGTGCCAGCAGTTTGACGAGTACCACAGATACGCAGTATTTT.

This chain links TRBV5-1 with TRBJ1-1; D is possibly TRBD1 (6 bases). Germline lookup yields CDR1 SGHRS and CDR2 YFSETQ. The CDR3 extends over 13 amino acids. The ends were cut back, 3 bases at V and 6 bases at J, with 12 bases in the middle. Here the CDR3 reads CASSSPGGAEAFF. CDR3 DNA: TGCGCCAGCAGCTCCCCGGGGGGCGCTGAAGCTTTCTTT.

The table lists this clonotype with many counts. The V and J genes are TRBV7-9 and TRBJ2-7; 10 bases agree with TRBD1. Germline lookup yields CDR1 SEHNR and CDR2 FQNEAQ (reference sequence). The CDR3 spans 13 residues. The V gene end was trimmed by 3 bases and the J gene end by 9 bases; junction bases not matched to a gene: 5. DNA of the CDR3: TGTGCCAGCAGCTTTCGGACAGGGGGTGGGCAGTACTTC. Its protein is CASSFRTGGGQYF.

This clonotype was seen a few times. This chain joins TRBV5-6 and TRBJ2-7; possible D gene TRBD2, 5 bases. CDR3 length: 15 amino acids. Germline CDR1 is SGHDT and CDR2 is YYEEEE. V lost 4 bases and J lost 4, with 18 bases in between. The DNA of the CDR3 is TGTGCCAGCAGCCCCGCCCGGGGAAGGGTGTACGAGCAGTACTTC. It is translated as CASSPARGRVYEQYF.

This clonotype was counted at least ten times. The chain employs TRBV7-6 and TRBJ2-1; 7 bases fit TRBD2. Trimming at V came to 1 base and at J to 8 bases, leaving 5 bases not matched to a gene. CDR3 length equals 14 residues. Germline V gene lookup returns CDR1 SGHVS and CDR2 FNYEAQ. CDR3 amino acids: CASSLGTSDYEQFF. CDR3 DNA sequence: TGTGCCAGCAGCTTAGGGACTAGTGACTATGAGCAGTTCTTC.

V and J are TRBV2 and TRBJ2-2; a possible D gene is TRBD1 (6 bases). This CDR3 region has 17 residues. Trimming removed 9 bases at V and 6 bases at J, with 26 bases between. Germline values: CDR1 SNHLY, CDR2 FYNNEI. The CDR3 sequence: CASNPTVGQSLPGELFF. DNA for the CDR3: TGTGCCAGTAATCCGACGGTTGGACAGAGTTTACCCGGGGAGCTGTTTTTT.

V and J are TRBV6-2 or TRBV6-3 and TRBJ1-5, with D possibly being TRBD1 (5 bases). The CDR3 has 17 residues. CDR1 and CDR2 (germline): MNHEY, SVGEGT. The germline V and J ends were trimmed by 6 bases and 2 bases, with 20 bases remaining between them. CDR3 residues: CASRAYPNRSGNQPQHF. CDR3 bases: TGTGCCAGCAGGGCCTACCCTAACAGGTCAGGCAATCAGCCCCAGCATTTT.

J is TRBJ1-4 and V is TRBV5-1; 9 bases fit TRBD1. Germline trimming cut 2 bases from V and 6 bases from J; bases unmatched to any gene: 5. The CDR3 is 15 amino acids. CDR1 SGHRS and CDR2 YFSETQ come from the germline V gene. CDR3 region: CASSFRTGEYEKLFF. The CDR3, as DNA: TGCGCCAGCAGCTTCCGGACAGGGGAGTATGAAAAACTGTTTTTT.

The chain joins TRBV28 to TRBJ2-7; the match to TRBD1 covers 10 bases. With V trimmed by 9 bases and J by 3 bases, 8 bases remained unmatched. The CDR3 has 14 amino acids. Germline V lookup: CDR1 MDHEN, CDR2 SYDVKM. As DNA, the CDR3 is TGTGCCAGTTCGGGAAGGACAGGGGGCTACGAGCAGTACTTC. Protein product: CASSGRTGGYEQYF.

This clonotype was counted many times. V usage is TRBV30 and J usage is TRBJ1-1; D unresolved. V was trimmed by 5 bases and J by 0 bases, leaving 10 bases between them. The length of the CDR3 is 13 residues. Germline lookup yields CDR1 GTSNPN and CDR2 SVGIG (reference sequence). The CDR3 region has the DNA TGTGCCTGGGTTGGGCTCTTGAACACTGAAGCTTTCTTT. It yields the protein CAWVGLLNTEAFF.

This clonotype was observed a few times. The V and J genes are TRBV19 and TRBJ2-5; 7 bases line up with TRBD2. The CDR3 totals 15 residues. V was pared by 3 bases and J by 2 bases, with 6 bases of the junction left unmatched. Germline CDR1 LNHDA, CDR2 SQIVND (reference sequence). The CDR3 loop reads CASSMREKIQETQYF. The DNA for the CDR3 is TGTGCCAGTAGTATGCGGGAGAAAATACAAGAGACCCAGTACTTC.